The clone carrying this TCR beta chain appeared once. Per the study methods: Reference gene primer amplification in the assay estimated nucleated cell counts. The repertoire was sequenced with immunoSEQ multiplex PCR; TCRdb's copy has only in-frame clones and lacks some. V and J calls and clone size come straight from that table; D and trimming were deduced from the DNA. The repertoire consists of 110,000 or so clones, with approximately 84% occurring once and the leading ten covering approximately 8.1%. These data belong to a study of blood T cell repertoires in COVID-19. On the study more broadly: Samples of COVID-19 (acute and convalescent) were obtained from the United States, Italy and Spain. From T cells, B-cell-depleted T cells, or PBMCs came the material, which was cDNA or gDNA.

J was trimmed by 4 bases and V by 7 bases; bases with no gene match: 10. The CDR3 has 16 residues. Germline-derived CDR1 and CDR2 are LNHDA and SQIVND (reference sequence). This TCR was sampled from a woman in her thirties or forties with acute or convalescent COVID-19. The V call is TRBV19, the J call TRBJ2-2, with TRBD1 matching over 9 bases. Sequencing input: peripheral blood. The CDR3 is CASTTGQGRITGELFF. In DNA form, the CDR3 reads TGTGCCAGTACTACGGGACAGGGAAGGATCACCGGGGAGCTGTTTTTT.